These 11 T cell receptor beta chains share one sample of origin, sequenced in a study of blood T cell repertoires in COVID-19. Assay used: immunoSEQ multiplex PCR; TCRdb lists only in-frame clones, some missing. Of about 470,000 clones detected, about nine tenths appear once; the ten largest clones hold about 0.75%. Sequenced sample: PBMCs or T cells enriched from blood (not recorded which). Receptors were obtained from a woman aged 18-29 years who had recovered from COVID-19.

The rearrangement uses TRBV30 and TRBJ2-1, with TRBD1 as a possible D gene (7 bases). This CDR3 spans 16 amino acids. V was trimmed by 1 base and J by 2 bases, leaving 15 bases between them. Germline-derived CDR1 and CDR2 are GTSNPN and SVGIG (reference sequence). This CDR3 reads CAWSAGVGGAYNEQFF. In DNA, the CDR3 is TGTGCCTGGAGTGCGGGGGTAGGGGGCGCCTACAATGAGCAGTTCTTC.

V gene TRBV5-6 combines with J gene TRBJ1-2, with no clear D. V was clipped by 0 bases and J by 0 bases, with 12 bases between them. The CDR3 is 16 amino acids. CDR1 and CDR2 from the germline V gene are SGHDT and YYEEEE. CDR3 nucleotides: TGTGCCAGCAGCTTGGGGTCACAACCTGCTAACTATGGCTACACCTTC. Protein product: CASSLGSQPANYGYTF.

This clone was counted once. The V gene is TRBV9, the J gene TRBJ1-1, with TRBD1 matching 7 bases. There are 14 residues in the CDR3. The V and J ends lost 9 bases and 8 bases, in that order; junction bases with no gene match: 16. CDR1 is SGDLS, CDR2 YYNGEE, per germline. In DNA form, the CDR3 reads TGTGCCATCGCGGCGGAGGGGGCTCCTCCAGAAGCTTTCTTT. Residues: CAIAAEGAPPEAFF. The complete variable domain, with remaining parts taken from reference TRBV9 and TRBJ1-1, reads DSGVTQTPKHLITATGQRVTLRCSPRSGDLSVYWYQQSLDQGLQFLIQYYNGEERAKGNILERFSAQQFPDLHSELNLSSLELGDSALYFCAIAAEGAPPEAFFGQGTRLTVV.

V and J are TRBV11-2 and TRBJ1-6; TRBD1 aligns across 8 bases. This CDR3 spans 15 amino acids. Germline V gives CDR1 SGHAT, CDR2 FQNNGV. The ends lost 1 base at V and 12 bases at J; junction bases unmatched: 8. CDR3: CASSLVGTGLEPLHF. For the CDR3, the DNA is TGTGCCAGCAGCTTAGTAGGGACAGGTCTAGAACCCCTCCACTTT. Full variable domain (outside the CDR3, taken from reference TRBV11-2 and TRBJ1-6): EAGVAQSPRYKIIEKRQSVAFWCNPISGHATLYWYQQILGQGPKLLIQFQNNGVVDDSQLPKDRFSAERLKGVDSTLKIQPAKLEDSAVYLCASSLVGTGLEPLHFGNGTRLTVT.

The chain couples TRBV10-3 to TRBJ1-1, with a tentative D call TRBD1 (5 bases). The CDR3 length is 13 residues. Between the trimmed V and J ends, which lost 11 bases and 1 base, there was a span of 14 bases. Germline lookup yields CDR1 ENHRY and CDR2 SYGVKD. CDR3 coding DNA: TGTGCCGTTCTAGACGGGGGGAACACTGAAGCTTTCTTT. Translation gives CAVLDGGNTEAFF.

As DNA, the CDR3 is TGTGCCAGTAGGCCAACAGGGGGCTCTGGAAACACCATATATTTT. The encoded protein is CASRPTGGSGNTIYF. The rearrangement links TRBV19 to TRBJ1-3; 8 nucleotides line up with TRBD1. The CDR3 covers 15 residues. V lost 6 bases to trimming and J lost 0 bases; unmatched junction nucleotides: 4. Germline CDR1 reads LNHDA; CDR2 reads SQIVND (reference sequence). Filled out from reference TRBV19 and TRBJ1-3, the complete variable domain reads DGGITQSPKYLFRKEGQNVTLSCEQNLNHDAMYWYRQDPGQGLRLIYYSQIVNDFQKGDIAEGYSVSREKKESFPLTVTSAQKNPTAFYLCASRPTGGSGNTIYFGEGSWLTVV.

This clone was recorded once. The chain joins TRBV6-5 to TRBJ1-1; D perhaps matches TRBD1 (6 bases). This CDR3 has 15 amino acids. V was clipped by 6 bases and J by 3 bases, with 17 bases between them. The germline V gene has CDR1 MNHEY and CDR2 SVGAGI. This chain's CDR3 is CASRLHRDADTEAFF. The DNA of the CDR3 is TGTGCCAGCAGGCTACACAGGGACGCGGACACTGAAGCTTTCTTT.

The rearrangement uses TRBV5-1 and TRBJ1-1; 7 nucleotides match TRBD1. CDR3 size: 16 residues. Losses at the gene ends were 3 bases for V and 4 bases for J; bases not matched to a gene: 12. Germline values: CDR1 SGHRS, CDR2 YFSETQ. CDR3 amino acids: CASSSRTGVGSTEAFF. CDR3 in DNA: TGCGCCAGCAGCTCGAGGACAGGTGTAGGGTCCACTGAAGCTTTCTTT.

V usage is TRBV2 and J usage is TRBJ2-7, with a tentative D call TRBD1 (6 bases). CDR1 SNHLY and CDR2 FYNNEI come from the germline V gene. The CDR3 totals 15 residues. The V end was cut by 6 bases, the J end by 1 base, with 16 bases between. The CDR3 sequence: CASSVRTDNSYEQYF. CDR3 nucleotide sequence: TGTGCCAGCAGCGTTAGGACAGACAATTCCTACGAGCAGTACTTC.

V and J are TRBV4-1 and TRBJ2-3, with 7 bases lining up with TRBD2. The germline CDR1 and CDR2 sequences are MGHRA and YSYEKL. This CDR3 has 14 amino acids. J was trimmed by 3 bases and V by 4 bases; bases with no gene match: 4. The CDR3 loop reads CASSPREGTDTQYF. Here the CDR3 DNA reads TGCGCCAGCAGCCCAAGGGAGGGTACAGATACGCAGTATTTT.

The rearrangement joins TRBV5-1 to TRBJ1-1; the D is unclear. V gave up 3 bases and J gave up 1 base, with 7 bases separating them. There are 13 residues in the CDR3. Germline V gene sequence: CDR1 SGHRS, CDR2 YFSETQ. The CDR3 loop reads CASSSLENTEAFF. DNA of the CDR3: TGCGCCAGCAGCTCTTTAGAGAACACTGAAGCTTTCTTT.